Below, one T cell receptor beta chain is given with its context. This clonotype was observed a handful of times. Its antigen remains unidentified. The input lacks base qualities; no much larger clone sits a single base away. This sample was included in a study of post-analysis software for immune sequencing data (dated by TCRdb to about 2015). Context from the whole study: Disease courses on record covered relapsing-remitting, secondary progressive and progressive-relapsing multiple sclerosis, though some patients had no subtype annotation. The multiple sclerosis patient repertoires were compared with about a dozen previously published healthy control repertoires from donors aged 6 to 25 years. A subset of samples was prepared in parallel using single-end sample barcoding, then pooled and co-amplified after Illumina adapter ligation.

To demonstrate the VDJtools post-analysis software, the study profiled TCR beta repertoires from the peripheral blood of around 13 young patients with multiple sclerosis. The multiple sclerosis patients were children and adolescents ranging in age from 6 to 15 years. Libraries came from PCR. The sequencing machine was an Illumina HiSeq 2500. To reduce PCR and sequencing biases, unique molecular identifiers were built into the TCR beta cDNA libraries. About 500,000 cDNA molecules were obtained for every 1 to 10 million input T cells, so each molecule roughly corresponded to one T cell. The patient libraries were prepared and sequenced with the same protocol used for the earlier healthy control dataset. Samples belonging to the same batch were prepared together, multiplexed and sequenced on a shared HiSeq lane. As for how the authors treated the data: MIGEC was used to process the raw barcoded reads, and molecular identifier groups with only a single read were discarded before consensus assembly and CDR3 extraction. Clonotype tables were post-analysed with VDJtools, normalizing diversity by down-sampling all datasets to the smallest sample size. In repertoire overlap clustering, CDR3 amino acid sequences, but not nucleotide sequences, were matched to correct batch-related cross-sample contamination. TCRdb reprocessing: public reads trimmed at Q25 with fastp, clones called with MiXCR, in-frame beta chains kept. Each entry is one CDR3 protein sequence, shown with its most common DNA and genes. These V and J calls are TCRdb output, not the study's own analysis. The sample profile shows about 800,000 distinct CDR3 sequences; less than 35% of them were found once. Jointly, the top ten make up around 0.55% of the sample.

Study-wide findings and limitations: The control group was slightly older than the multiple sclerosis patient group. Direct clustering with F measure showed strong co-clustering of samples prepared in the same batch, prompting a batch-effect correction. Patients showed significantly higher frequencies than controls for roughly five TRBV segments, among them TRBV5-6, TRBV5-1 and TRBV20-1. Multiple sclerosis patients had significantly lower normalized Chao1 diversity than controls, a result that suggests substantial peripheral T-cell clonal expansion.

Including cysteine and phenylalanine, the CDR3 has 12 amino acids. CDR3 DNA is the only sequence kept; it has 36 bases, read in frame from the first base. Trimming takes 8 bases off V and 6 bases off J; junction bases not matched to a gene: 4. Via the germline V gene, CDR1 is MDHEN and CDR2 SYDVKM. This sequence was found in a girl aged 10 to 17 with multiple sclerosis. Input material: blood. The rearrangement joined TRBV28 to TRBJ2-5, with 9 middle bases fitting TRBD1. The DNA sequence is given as TGTGCCAGCGGACAGGGGTGGAAGACCCAGTACTTC. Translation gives CASGQGWKTQYF.